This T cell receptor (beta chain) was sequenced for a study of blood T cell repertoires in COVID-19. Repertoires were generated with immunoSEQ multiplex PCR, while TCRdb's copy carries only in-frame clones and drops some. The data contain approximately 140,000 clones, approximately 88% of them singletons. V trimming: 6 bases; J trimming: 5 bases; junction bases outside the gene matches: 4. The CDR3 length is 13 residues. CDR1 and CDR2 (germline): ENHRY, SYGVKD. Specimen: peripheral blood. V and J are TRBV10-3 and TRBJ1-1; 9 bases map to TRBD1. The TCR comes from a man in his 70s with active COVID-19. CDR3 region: CAIRTGTGTEAFF. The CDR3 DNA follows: TGTGCCATCAGGACCGGGACAGGGACTGAAGCTTTCTTT.